One and the same sample provided the 25 T cell receptor beta chains below, sequenced in a study of shared clonotypes between healthy human individuals. Clones were sequenced by immunoSEQ multiplex PCR, and TCRdb holds only the in-frame ones, with some missing. The sample records approximately 2.4 million clones, approximately 94% being singletons. Material for sequencing was naive CD4+ T cells sorted from blood. The subset is: CD45RA+ positively selected. These receptor sequences come from a man younger than 35 in good health.

The chain carries TRBV6-1 and TRBJ1-1; 7 bases are shared with TRBD1. The CDR3 contains 13 residues. Germline CDR1 is MNHNS and CDR2 is SASEGT. V shed 6 bases and J 6 bases; nucleotides not matched to a gene: 7. CDR3 region: CASSLDRAAEAFF. CDR3 in DNA: TGTGCCAGCAGCCTAGACAGGGCGGCTGAAGCTTTCTTT.

The J gene is TRBJ1-4, the V gene TRBV5-1, with D unresolved. The V gene lost 4 bases and the J gene lost 5 bases, with 21 bases spanning the gap. CDR1 SGHRS and CDR2 YFSETQ come from the germline V gene. This CDR3 is 17 amino acids long. The CDR3 reads CASSGVGANFLNEKLFF. The DNA for the CDR3 is TGCGCCAGCAGCGGGGTGGGAGCGAACTTTTTGAATGAAAAACTGTTTTTT.

CDR3 coding DNA: TGTGCCAGTACGCGGGCTAGCGGGGCCTATGAGCAGTTCTTC. Translation gives CASTRASGAYEQFF. This chain joins TRBV19 and TRBJ2-1; TRBD2 matches 9 bases. Germline V gene data show CDR1 as LNHDA and CDR2 as SQIVND (reference sequence). With V trimmed by 7 bases and J by 8 bases, 9 bases remained unmatched. CDR3 length equals 14 residues.

The chain is built from TRBV29-1 and TRBJ2-7, with 8 bases lining up with TRBD2. V lost 5 bases, J lost 6 bases, and 6 bases stayed unmatched. Germline assignment: CDR1 SQVTM and CDR2 ANQGSEA. The CDR3 consists of 12 residues. CDR3 residues: CSVRGGASEQYF. The CDR3 DNA reads as TGCAGCGTTCGGGGGGGCGCATCCGAGCAGTACTTC.

This rearrangement joins TRBV28 to TRBJ1-5; D is perhaps TRBD1 (6 bases). Trimming left V 7 bases short and J 9 bases short, with 22 bases between. The CDR3 runs 15 residues. Germline loops: CDR1 MDHEN, CDR2 SYDVKM. In DNA form, the CDR3 reads TGTGCCAGCACTAACCAGAGACAGGTTCATCCGCCCCAGCATTTT. It encodes CASTNQRQVHPPQHF.

The V gene is TRBV5-1, the J gene TRBJ2-7; 7 positions agree with TRBD2. Germline values: CDR1 SGHRS, CDR2 YFSETQ. The V segment lost 0 bases and the J segment 5 bases; nucleotides outside the gene matches: 14. The CDR3 totals 17 residues. CDR3 DNA sequence: TGCGCCAGCAGCTTGGGGAGGGTAGCGGGCCGGTTTGACGAGCAGTACTTC. The encoded protein is CASSLGRVAGRFDEQYF. The variable domain in full, completed from reference TRBV5-1 and TRBJ2-7, reads KAGVTQTPRYLIKTRGQQVTLSCSPISGHRSVSWYQQTPGQGLQFLFEYFSETQRNKGNFPGRFSGRQFSNSRSEMNVSTLELGDSALYLCASSLGRVAGRFDEQYFGPGTRLTVT.

The CDR3, as DNA: TGTGCCAGCAGTGCGGGCAGAAACTATCAGCCCCAGCATTTT. It specifies CASSAGRNYQPQHF. The V call is TRBV6-1, the J call TRBJ1-5; D is unclear. Germline V gives CDR1 MNHNS, CDR2 SASEGT. This CDR3 comprises 14 residues. Between the trimmed V and J ends, which lost 4 bases and 5 bases, there was a span of 12 bases.

J is TRBJ2-5 and V is TRBV11-2; 9 nucleotides line up with TRBD1. J lost 4 bases, V lost 5 bases, and 5 bases had no gene match. CDR1 and CDR2 from the germline V gene are SGHAT and FQNNGV. The CDR3 extends over 14 amino acids. The CDR3 DNA reads TGTGCCAGCAGCCGGACAGGGGCCTCAGAGACCCAGTACTTC. Its protein product is CASSRTGASETQYF.

The chain employs TRBV28 and TRBJ1-1; D gene ambiguous. The CDR3 is 11 residues long. V shed 2 bases and J shed 10 bases, with 8 bases lying between them. Germline assignment: CDR1 MDHEN and CDR2 SYDVKM. The DNA for the CDR3 is TGTGCCAGCAGTTTAGAACGAGGAGCTTTCTTT. It encodes CASSLERGAFF.

This chain joins TRBV28 and TRBJ1-4; D gene uncertain. Between the trimmed V and J ends, which lost 5 bases and 8 bases, there was a span of 24 bases. This CDR3 has 17 amino acids. Per the germline V gene, CDR1 is MDHEN and CDR2 is SYDVKM. The CDR3 nucleotides are TGTGCCAGCAGTCAATACCTCGGCTCGGGTATTGGGGAAAAACTGTTTTTT. It specifies CASSQYLGSGIGEKLFF.

CDR3 protein: CASSSDRVPYGYTF. The CDR3 DNA reads as TGCGCCAGCAGCTCCGACAGGGTGCCCTATGGCTACACCTTC. This chain joins TRBV5-1 and TRBJ1-2; 7 positions match TRBD1. Trimming took 3 bases from V and 4 from J; bases not matched to a gene: 6. Germline V lookup: CDR1 SGHRS, CDR2 YFSETQ. The CDR3 has 14 amino acids. Supplemented by reference TRBV5-1 and TRBJ1-2, the full variable domain reads KAGVTQTPRYLIKTRGQQVTLSCSPISGHRSVSWYQQTPGQGLQFLFEYFSETQRNKGNFPGRFSGRQFSNSRSEMNVSTLELGDSALYLCASSSDRVPYGYTFGSGTRLTVV.

The chain couples TRBV7-2 to TRBJ2-7; 9 nucleotides match TRBD1. Germline V gene lookup returns CDR1 SGHTA and CDR2 FQGNSA. J was trimmed by 4 bases and V by 1 base; bases with no gene match: 8. The CDR3 spans 16 residues. The CDR3 sequence is CASSLGGQGPRYEQYF. As DNA, the CDR3 is TGTGCCAGCAGCTTAGGGGGACAGGGACCACGTTACGAGCAGTACTTC.

The rearrangement uses TRBV9 and TRBJ2-5; tentatively, D is TRBD1 or TRBD2 (6 bases each). The germline CDR1 and CDR2 sequences are SGDLS and YYNGEE. The V gene lost 5 bases and the J gene lost 1 base, with 15 bases spanning the gap. This CDR3 region has 15 residues. CDR3 nucleotide sequence: TGTGCCAGCAGTTTGCTAGGGGGGTCCCAAGAGACCCAGTACTTC. Translating gives CASSLLGGSQETQYF.

About this clone: Germline is not matched at one junction end, which may reflect a read error. The chain couples TRBV2 to TRBJ1-2; 7 nucleotides line up with TRBD1. Germline V lookup: CDR1 SNHLY, CDR2 FYNNEI. The CDR3 loop spans 14 amino acids. The CDR3 sequence is CASNEQSAGTALDF. The CDR3 DNA reads as TGTGCCAGCAATGAACAGAGTGCCGGGACAGCGCTTGACTTC. The full variable domain, with the rest looked up from reference TRBV2 and TRBJ1-2, is EPEVTQTPSHQVTQMGQEVILRCVPISNHLYFYWYRQILGQKVEFLVSFYNNEISEKSEIFDDQFSVERPDGSNFTLKIRSTKLEDSAMYFCASNEQSAGTALDFGSGTRLTVV.

The chain couples TRBV30 to TRBJ2-7; 9 nucleotides align to TRBD1. Looked up from germline, CDR1 is GTSNPN and CDR2 is SVGIG (reference sequence). With 4 bases clipped from V and 2 bases from J, the junction kept 9 bases outside the gene matches. This CDR3 contains 15 residues. The CDR3 DNA sequence: TGTGCCTGGAACACCTGGACAGGGGCAGCCTACGAGCAGTACTTC. Translation gives CAWNTWTGAAYEQYF. Full variable domain (rest looked up from reference TRBV30 and TRBJ2-7): SQTIHQWPATLVQPVGSPLSLECTVEGTSNPNLYWYRQAAGRGLQLLFYSVGIGQISSEVPQNLSASRPQDRQFILSSKKLLLSDSGFYLCAWNTWTGAAYEQYFGPGTRLTVT.

The V call is TRBV7-2, the J call TRBJ2-7; D call uncertain. V shed 4 bases and J shed 0 bases, with 7 bases lying between them. This CDR3 has 13 residues. Germline V lookup: CDR1 SGHTA, CDR2 FQGNSA. CDR3 in DNA: TGTGCCAGCAGCTCGTATTACTCCTACGAGCAGTACTTC. This gives the protein CASSSYYSYEQYF.

The rearrangement links TRBV18 to TRBJ1-1; 9 nucleotides agree with TRBD1. Unmatched junction bases numbered 12, after V lost 3 bases and J lost 7 bases. This CDR3 contains 16 residues. CDR1 and CDR2 from the germline V gene are KGHSH and LQKENI. CDR3: CASSPPGQGRLGEAFF. CDR3 nucleotide sequence: TGTGCCAGCTCACCCCCAGGACAGGGGAGGCTAGGTGAAGCTTTCTTT. The entire variable domain, with the rest obtained from reference TRBV18 and TRBJ1-1, is as follows: NAGVMQNPRHLVRRRGQEARLRCSPMKGHSHVYWYRQLPEEGLKFMVYLQKENIIDESGMPKERFSAEFPKEGPSILRIQQVVRGDSAAYFCASSPPGQGRLGEAFFGQGTRLTVV.

The genes are TRBV5-5 and TRBJ1-2; no clear D. The length of the CDR3 is 13 residues. Between the trimmed V and J ends, which lost 1 base and 3 bases, there was a span of 7 bases. CDR1 is SGHKS and CDR2 is YYEKEE in the germline V gene (reference sequence). CDR3 residues: CASSLTVYYGYTF. The DNA for the CDR3 is TGTGCCAGCAGCTTGACAGTCTACTATGGCTACACCTTC.

V usage is TRBV11-2 and J usage is TRBJ1-2; D gene unclear. V dropped 5 bases and J dropped 3 bases, with 10 bases sitting between them. Germline assignment: CDR1 SGHAT and CDR2 FQNNGV. This CDR3 comprises 13 residues. This CDR3 reads CASSIRHDYGYTF. The CDR3 region has the DNA TGTGCCAGCAGCATTAGACACGACTATGGCTACACCTTC.

The chain carries TRBV5-6 and TRBJ1-4; D call uncertain. In germline, CDR1 is SGHDT, CDR2 YYEEEE. The CDR3 is 15 residues long. V was shortened by 0 bases and J by 7 bases, with 13 bases between the two germline ends. CDR3 protein: CASSLALPGVEKLFF. CDR3 DNA: TGTGCCAGCAGCTTGGCATTGCCGGGTGTTGAAAAACTGTTTTTT.

The chain employs TRBV28 and TRBJ1-6; the D gene is possibly TRBD1 (5 bases). In germline, CDR1 is MDHEN, CDR2 SYDVKM. Trimming stripped 3 bases from V and 6 bases from J, with 21 bases between. This CDR3 has 18 amino acids. The CDR3 bases are TGTGCCAGCAGTTTTCCGGGCCCAGACAGAAGGGCTAATTCACCCCTCCACTTT. It codes for CASSFPGPDRRANSPLHF.

This clone was seen only once. Other DNA sequences in this sample translate to the same CDR3. The genes are TRBV10-3 and TRBJ2-7; D is unclear. Germline V gene sequence: CDR1 ENHRY, CDR2 SYGVKD. V was pared by 2 bases and J by 5 bases, with 4 bases between. This CDR3 is 11 amino acids long. The CDR3 DNA reads as TGTGCCATCAGTGAGGGTCACGAGCAGTACTTC. Its protein is CAISEGHEQYF.

The chain combines TRBV28 with TRBJ2-7; D is possibly TRBD1 (5 bases). This CDR3 region has 12 residues. The V and J ends lost 7 bases and 6 bases respectively, with 13 bases between them. Germline V gene data show CDR1 as MDHEN and CDR2 as SYDVKM. CDR3 nucleotide sequence: TGTGCCAGCAATCCTTACCAGGGCGAGCAGTACTTC. This codes for CASNPYQGEQYF.

This chain links TRBV7-9 with TRBJ2-7, with a possible D match to TRBD1 (5 bases). The V gene's germline CDR1 is SEHNR and CDR2 FQNEAQ (reference sequence). The CDR3 is 12 residues long. Trimming pared 6 bases from V and 7 bases from J, leaving 13 bases between. The CDR3 protein is CASSQGPREQYF. The CDR3 DNA follows: TGTGCCAGCAGTCAGGGCCCCAGGGAGCAGTACTTC.

This chain joins TRBV5-1 and TRBJ2-1; no definite D call. The V end was cut by 6 bases, the J end by 7 bases, with 8 bases between. The germline V gene encodes CDR1 SGHRS and CDR2 YFSETQ. The CDR3 covers 11 residues. CDR3 in DNA: TGCGCCAGCAAGAAGTCGAATGAGCAGTTCTTC. Translated: CASKKSNEQFF.